The rows below give T cell receptor beta chains drawn from one sample of a study of cytomegalovirus exposure and HLA in healthy donors. The protocol was immunoSEQ multiplex PCR, while the TCRdb copy is restricted to in-frame clones and leaves out a portion. In the table there are around 95,000 clones, about 85% of which are singletons. Sequencing used PBMCs. The receptors were sampled from a young man in good health and CMV-seropositive. The CDR3 runs from the conserved cysteine through the conserved F or W. Fields, in order: D gene, V gene, J gene, clone size, CDR3 DNA, CDR3 protein. The D gene is left open where the match is weak. Clone size is given for some rows only: seen once, a few or many times, or a class if the clone is expanded.

>.|TRBV10-3|TRBJ1-1|few
TGTGCCATCAGTGACGTAGGTACAGAGGAAGCTTTCTTT
CAISDVGTEEAFF
>TRBD2|TRBV5-1|TRBJ2-7|once
TGCGCCAGCAGCCCCTTAGCGGGAGGTAGTTACGAGCAGTACTTC
CASSPLAGGSYEQYF
>.|TRBV30|TRBJ1-4|.
TGTGCCTGGAGTGTAAATGGGGGGGATGAAAAACTGTTTTTT
CAWSVNGGDEKLFF
>TRBD1|TRBV28|TRBJ1-5|.
TGTGCCAGCAACTATAGGGGGCGCGCTGATCAGCCCCAGCATTTT
CASNYRGRADQPQHF
>TRBD2|TRBV6-6|TRBJ2-2|.
TGTGCCAGCAGTTACTCGGCGGGAGGTAGCACCGGGGAGCTGTTTTTT
CASSYSAGGSTGELFF
>TRBD2|TRBV4-1|TRBJ2-7|once
TGCGCCAGCAGCCCTTTATCACTAGCGGGAAGCTCCGAGCAGTACTTC
CASSPLSLAGSSEQYF
>.|TRBV2|TRBJ1-1|.
TGTGCCAGCAGTGACCCCCTCTTTGCTTTCTTT
CASSDPLFAFF
>.|TRBV19|TRBJ1-2|few
TGTGCCAGTAGGGGCAGCGGGTACTATGGCTACACCTTC
CASRGSGYYGYTF
>TRBD1|TRBV27|TRBJ1-2|.
TGTGCCAGCGGGGACAGCCCGTCTTATGGCTACACCTTC
CASGDSPSYGYTF
>TRBD2|TRBV7-9|TRBJ2-2|.
TGTGCCAGCAGCCCCGGACTAGCGGGATCGGGCGACACCGGGGAGCTGTTTTTT
CASSPGLAGSGDTGELFF
>TRBD2|TRBV5-4|TRBJ2-5|.
TGTGCCAGCAGCTTGGGACTAGCGGGAGCCTTCGAGACCCAGTACTTC
CASSLGLAGAFETQYF
>.|TRBV5-4|TRBJ1-4|.
TGTGCCAGCAGCTTGGGGCAGAATAATGAAAAACTGTTTTTT
CASSLGQNNEKLFF
>.|TRBV5-8|TRBJ1-2|.
TGTGCCAGCAGCCATGGACGGTCCGGGAATGGCTACACCTTC
CASSHGRSGNGYTF
>.|TRBV4-1|TRBJ2-1|.
TGCGCCAGCAGCCAAGTCCCCACTATAAGGAGGCACAATGAGCAGTTCTTC
CASSQVPTIRRHNEQFF
>TRBD2|TRBV5-1|TRBJ2-1|once
TGCGCCAGCAGCTTGGTGCTAGCGGGAGGTCCTGAGCAGTTCTTC
CASSLVLAGGPEQFF
>TRBD1|TRBV29-1|TRBJ1-5|.
TGCAGCGTTGGGGACAGAGGGAGCAATCAGCCCCAGCATTTT
CSVGDRGSNQPQHF
>TRBD2|TRBV27|TRBJ2-3|.
TGTGCCAGCACCCCGGACGGGAGGGTTACCACAGATACGCAGTATTTT
CASTPDGRVTTDTQYF
>TRBD1|TRBV6-1|TRBJ2-6|few
TGTGCCAGCGGGACAGAATACTCTGGGGCCAACGTCCTGACTTTC
CASGTEYSGANVLTF
>.|TRBV10-3|TRBJ2-7|.
TGTGCCATCAGTGTTGGGGGGACGGGCGAGCAGTACTTC
CAISVGGTGEQYF
>TRBD1|TRBV6-4|TRBJ2-2|.
TGTGCCAGCAGCAGGGACAGCGGGGAGCTGTTTTTT
CASSRDSGELFF
>TRBD2|TRBV19|TRBJ2-1|.
TGTGCCAGTAGTGAACTGACTAGCGGGAGTGATGAGCAGTTCTTC
CASSELTSGSDEQFF
>.|TRBV5-1|TRBJ2-1|.
TGCGCCAGCAGCCCGAACGAAGTAGTAGCCTACAATGAGCAGTTCTTC
CASSPNEVVAYNEQFF
>.|TRBV27|TRBJ1-2|.
TGTGCCAGCAGGAGGACTGGAAACTATGGCTACACCTTC
CASRRTGNYGYTF
>.|TRBV6-1|TRBJ2-7|.
TGTGCCAGCAGGAAATGGGACACGAACTACGAGCAGTACTTC
CASRKWDTNYEQYF
>.|TRBV6-5|TRBJ2-3|.
TGTGCCAGCAGTTACGGGAGTAGCACAGATACGCAGTATTTT
CASSYGSSTDTQYF
>.|TRBV7-6|TRBJ2-3|few
TGTGCCAGCAGCTTATCTGGCACAGATACGCAGTATTTT
CASSLSGTDTQYF
>.|TRBV7-9|TRBJ2-1|once
TGTGCCAGCAGGTGGAGGGAGAGGTCCTACAATGAGCAGTTCTTC
CASRWRERSYNEQFF
>TRBD1|TRBV30|TRBJ1-2|.
TGTGCCTGGAGTACTAGGACAGGGGCCGGCTACACCTTC
CAWSTRTGAGYTF
>.|TRBV5-6|TRBJ2-5|.
TGTGCCAGCAGCTTGGCCAGGACAGCGAAAGAGACCCAGTACTTC
CASSLARTAKETQYF
>TRBD1|TRBV10-1|TRBJ2-1|.
TGCGCCAGCAGTGTGGACAGGGGGTACTACAATGAGCAGTTCTTC
CASSVDRGYYNEQFF
>TRBD1|TRBV14|TRBJ2-5|.
TGTGCCAGCGGTCGGGACAGGGAGCAAGAGACCCAGTACTTC
CASGRDREQETQYF
>.|TRBV27|TRBJ2-3|.
TGTGCCAGCAGTAGCTACAGACCCCCCACAGATACGCAGTATTTT
CASSSYRPPTDTQYF
>TRBD1|TRBV28|TRBJ2-3|.
TGTGCCAGCAGTTTAGGACAGGGGTCAGATACGCAGTATTTT
CASSLGQGSDTQYF
>.|TRBV6-5|TRBJ2-7|.
TGTGCCAGCAGAGTGGGCGTCCAGGAGTACTTC
CASRVGVQEYF
>TRBD1|TRBV19|TRBJ2-7|.
TGTGCCAGTAGTATTGGACAGGGGAGCTCCTACGAGCAGTACTTC
CASSIGQGSSYEQYF
>.|TRBV19|TRBJ1-3|.
TGTGCCAGTAGTATAGCCTACCATTCAGGTAGCTCTGGAAACACCATATATTTT
CASSIAYHSGSSGNTIYF
>.|TRBV5-6|TRBJ1-2|.
TGTGCCAGCAGCTTGGATGGCAGAGGCTATGGCTACACCTTC
CASSLDGRGYGYTF
>TRBD2|TRBV27|TRBJ2-2|.
TGTGCCAGCAGTTCGGGACTAGCGGGAGTCGGGGAGCTGTTTTTT
CASSSGLAGVGELFF
>TRBD1|TRBV25-1|TRBJ2-7|once
TGTGCCAGCAGGGGGACAGGGAGCTCCTACGAGCAGTACTTC
CASRGTGSSYEQYF
>TRBD1|TRBV28|TRBJ1-2|.
TGTGCCAGCAGTTCCATCCGGGACAGTAACTATGGCTACACCTTC
CASSSIRDSNYGYTF
>.|TRBV18|TRBJ1-5|.
TGTGCCAGCTCACCGGGGAGCCCCTCTGATCAGCCCCAGCATTTT
CASSPGSPSDQPQHF
>TRBD2|TRBV27|TRBJ2-3|.
TGTGCCAGCAGTTCCATAAGGGCCGAGCGGGATAGCACAGATACGCAGTATTTT
CASSSIRAERDSTDTQYF
>TRBD1|TRBV6-1|TRBJ1-3|.
TGTGCCAGCAGTGTTCCCGGGACAGGGTACACCATATATTTT
CASSVPGTGYTIYF
>TRBD1|TRBV19|TRBJ2-7|.
TGTGCCAGTAGTATTCTGGCAGGGGGCCCCTACGAGCAGTACTTC
CASSILAGGPYEQYF
>TRBD1|TRBV25-1|TRBJ1-1|.
TGTGCCAGCAGCCCCCCCGGGACAGCGAACACTGAAGCTTTCTTT
CASSPPGTANTEAFF
>.|TRBV2|TRBJ2-4|.
TGTGCCAGCAGCCTAGGTCGAGCCAAAAACATTCAGTACTTC
CASSLGRAKNIQYF
>TRBD1|TRBV4-1|TRBJ1-2|.
TGCGCCAGCAGCGCTCCCGGGACAGGGCTTGGCTACACCTTC
CASSAPGTGLGYTF
>.|TRBV2|TRBJ2-3|.
TGTGCCATCAAACCCGGTATTACGACTAGCACAGATACGCAGTATTTT
CAIKPGITTSTDTQYF
>TRBD2|TRBV5-1|TRBJ2-3|.
TGCGCCAGCAGCTTCTCCGGGAGGGCCACCACAGATACGCAGTATTTT
CASSFSGRATTDTQYF
>TRBD2|TRBV29-1|TRBJ2-5|.
TGCAGCTCTGAGGGGAGGGTGGATGTGTTAAGTCGCGCGGAGACCCAGTACTTC
CSSEGRVDVLSRAETQYF
>TRBD1|TRBV7-8|TRBJ2-7|.
TGTGCCAGCAGCCCCCGGCAGGGGGTCCTCTACGAGCAGTACTTC
CASSPRQGVLYEQYF